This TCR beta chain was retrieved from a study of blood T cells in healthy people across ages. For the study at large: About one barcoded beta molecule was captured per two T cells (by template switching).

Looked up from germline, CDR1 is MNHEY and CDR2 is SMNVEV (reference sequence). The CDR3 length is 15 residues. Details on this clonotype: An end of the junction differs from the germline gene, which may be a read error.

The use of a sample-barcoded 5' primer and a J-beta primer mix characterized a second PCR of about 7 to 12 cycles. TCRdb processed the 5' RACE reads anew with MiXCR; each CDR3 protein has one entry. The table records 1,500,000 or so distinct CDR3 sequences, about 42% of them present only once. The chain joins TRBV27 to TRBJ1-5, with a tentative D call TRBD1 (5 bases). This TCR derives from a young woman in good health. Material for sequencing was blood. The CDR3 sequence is CAGSLFGGRNQPQHF. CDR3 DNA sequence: TGTGCCGGCAGTTTATTTGGGGGAAGGAATCAGCCCCAGCATTTT.